This entry features one TCR beta chain sequence. It has no known antigen specificity. No base quality values were provided; no much bigger clone lies one nucleotide off. Whole blood was collected in K2EDTA tubes by collaborating institutions according to the institutions' own protocols. For TCRbeta analysis, collaborator samples were shipped as frozen whole blood, as isolated PBMCs, or as DNA extracted from either sample type. The trim is 4 bases for V and 6 bases for J, with a gap of 17 bases between the germline ends. Its CDR3 holds 15 amino acids, cysteine through phenylalanine. Of all the DNA, just the CDR3 is kept, 45 bases in frame from base 1. CDR1 and CDR2 are read off the germline V gene (reference sequence) as LNHDA and SQIVND. This sample stems from a study of blood T cell repertoires in COVID-19 (dated by TCRdb to between 2020 and 2021). For the wider study: Samples covering the acute and convalescent phases of COVID-19 were provided by collaborators in the United States, Italy and Spain. The material from the prospective study consisted of cDNA or gDNA derived from T cells, B-cell-depleted T cells, or PBMCs. Deeply sampled blood TCRbeta repertoires from subjects exposed to, actively infected with, or recovered from COVID-19 were included in the dataset. The repertoires were released in a freely available public database meant as a resource for research on the immune response to SARS-CoV-2. Samples came from the ongoing ImmuneRACE study (first 160 participants) plus 1,254 subjects from 6 global collaborators. Nearly every sample came with metadata listing a de-identified subject ID, COVID-19 status, age in years and sex. HLA class I and class II types, where available, came from metadata supplied by the sample provider rather than from assay-based typing.

TCRbeta CDR3 regions were amplified from genomic DNA by means of the immunoSEQ Assay, a bias-controlled multiplex PCR. Per the authors' processing: Within the assay, amplification of reference gene primers was used to estimate how many nucleated cells each sample contained. To quantify the absolute abundance of each unique TCRbeta CDR3 rearrangement, sequence reads were collapsed and filtered. For each sample, productive Simpson clonality was calculated by taking the square root of Simpson's diversity index across productive rearrangements. TCRdb took this table from immuneACCESS and kept in-frame rearrangements with V and J called. Such tables lack part of the clones; where checked against another copy, unresolved V genes explain under half of the gap, and the rest is unexplained. That table supplies the V and J calls and clone size; D and trimming were determined from the DNA. This sample is represented by more than 70,000 clones; around 89% of them were singletons. About 8.2% of the sample lies in the top ten.

Here is what the overall study found, with its caveats: How much clinical and demographic metadata was included differed by source and by participant, and the metadata was provided uncurated.

Source material: peripheral blood. The TCR comes from a human donor in a cohort sampled during active COVID-19. The chain was built from TRBV19 and TRBJ2-3, with TRBD2 as a weak D call on 6 bases. The CDR3 corresponds to CASSTRDSSWDTQYF. The DNA sequence follows: TGTGCCAGTAGTACTCGGGACTCCTCTTGGGATACGCAGTATTTT.